This is a list of T cell receptor beta chains from one sample in a study of CD8 T cell repertoires and HIV-1 epitope variants. For these receptors, no antigen is known. The protocol was immunoSEQ multiplex PCR, while the TCRdb copy is restricted to in-frame clones and leaves out a portion. The table lists about 5,800 clones, roughly 68% of them singletons. The specimen sequenced was cultured CD8+ T cells derived from PBMCs. The receptors derive from a male donor with HIV. Both conserved end residues are part of each CDR3. Each record gives: D gene, V gene, clone size, J gene, CDR3 protein, CDR3 DNA. D genes are given only for firm matches. Only some rows state a clone size, as once, few, many or a class for expanded clones.

>TRBD1|TRBV11-3|few|TRBJ2-7
CASSYTGDEQYF
TGTGCCAGCAGTTATACAGGGGACGAGCAGTACTTC
>NA|TRBV19|NA|TRBJ1-2
CASSIEAGQSGYTF
TGTGCCAGTAGTATAGAAGCGGGGCAAAGCGGCTACACCTTC
>TRBD2|TRBV9|NA|TRBJ2-1
CASSVTGGQYNEQFF
TGTGCCAGCAGCGTAACGGGGGGGCAGTACAATGAGCAGTTCTTC
>NA|TRBV5-6|NA|TRBJ2-7
CASSFYSSYEQYF
TGTGCCAGCAGCTTTTACAGTTCCTACGAGCAGTACTTC
>TRBD2|TRBV15|NA|TRBJ2-1
CATTREREDNEQFF
TGTGCCACTACCCGAGAGCGGGAGGACAATGAGCAGTTCTTC
>NA|TRBV19|medium-sized|TRBJ2-2
CASSNWIQTTNTGELFF
TGTGCCAGTAGTAACTGGATTCAGACTACGAACACCGGGGAGCTGTTTTTT
>TRBD2|TRBV2|NA|TRBJ2-1
CASSEAQRGREQFF
TGTGCCAGCAGTGAAGCACAGCGGGGTCGTGAGCAGTTCTTC
>NA|TRBV9|once|TRBJ2-7
CASSVEAGASYEQYF
TGTGCCAGCAGCGTAGAGGCGGGGGCATCCTACGAGCAGTACTTC
>NA|TRBV2|NA|TRBJ1-1
CASSATQGRAFF
TGTGCCAGCAGCGCAACCCAGGGTAGGGCTTTCTTT
>NA|TRBV7-3|few|TRBJ2-2
CASSLLSTTTGELFF
TGTGCCAGCAGCCTATTGTCGACGACAACCGGGGAGCTGTTTTTT
>NA|TRBV7-8|NA|TRBJ2-7
CASSSGTSSYEQYF
TGTGCCAGCAGCTCAGGGACCTCCTCCTACGAGCAGTACTTC
>NA|TRBV5-6|NA|TRBJ2-6
CASSLSWGNPLSGANVLTF
TGTGCCAGCAGCTTGTCTTGGGGGAACCCACTCTCTGGGGCCAACGTCCTGACTTTC
>TRBD1|TRBV18|few|TRBJ1-5
CASSPRQGANQPQHF
TGTGCCAGCTCACCGCGACAGGGGGCGAATCAGCCCCAGCATTTT
>NA|TRBV27|few|TRBJ2-2
CASSPTRMNTGELFF
TGTGCCAGCAGCCCGACAAGGATGAACACCGGGGAGCTGTTTTTT
>NA|TRBV6-6|few|TRBJ2-7
CASRPIGGYEQYF
TGTGCCAGCAGACCTATTGGGGGCTACGAGCAGTACTTC
>TRBD1|TRBV5-6|NA|TRBJ2-7
CASSSRTGGFSYEQYF
TGTGCCAGCAGCTCCCGGACAGGGGGTTTCTCCTACGAGCAGTACTTC
>NA|TRBV7-9|NA|TRBJ1-1
CASSIDRNTEAFF
TGTGCCAGCAGCATCGACAGGAACACTGAAGCTTTCTTT
>NA|TRBV6-1|few|TRBJ2-1
CASIPTVGIGNEQFF
TGTGCCAGCATCCCAACCGTGGGGATCGGCAATGAGCAGTTCTTC
>TRBD2|TRBV13|NA|TRBJ2-7
CASSFQRGTYEQYF
TGTGCCAGCAGCTTCCAGCGGGGGACCTACGAGCAGTACTTC
>NA|TRBV9|NA|TRBJ2-2
CASSVARGGTNTGELFF
TGTGCCAGCAGCGTAGCTAGGGGAGGAACGAACACCGGGGAGCTGTTTTTT
>NA|TRBV4-1|NA|TRBJ2-3
CASSQATGLDTQYF
TGCGCCAGCAGCCAAGCTACAGGGTTAGATACGCAGTATTTT
>TRBD1|TRBV29-1|NA|TRBJ2-1
CSVIGQGLWEKFF
TGCAGCGTGATAGGACAGGGGCTTTGGGAAAAGTTCTTC
>TRBD2|TRBV9|NA|TRBJ2-1
CASRETSGSANEQFF
TGTGCCAGCAGAGAGACTAGCGGGAGTGCCAATGAGCAGTTCTTC
>NA|TRBV7-2|NA|TRBJ1-1
CASSPSTGNTEAFF
TGTGCCAGCAGCCCATCGACAGGGAACACTGAAGCTTTCTTT
>TRBD2|TRBV18|few|TRBJ2-7
CASSPGSGSYEQYF
TGTGCCAGCTCACCGGGTAGCGGGTCCTACGAGCAGTACTTC